One and the same sample provided the 14 T cell receptor beta chains below, sequenced in a study of Ad26.COV2.S vaccination and SARS-CoV-2 variants. The protocol was immunoSEQ multiplex PCR, while the TCRdb copy is restricted to in-frame clones and leaves out a portion. The repertoire holds roughly 380,000 clones, with around 89% as singletons. Treatment denoted: over 15 received Ad26.COV2.S at low or high dose, single or two shots; about five received placebo; per-sample allocation not given. Day 63 after the first vaccine or placebo injection was the time point for sampling. The input for sequencing was peripheral blood, taken in a trial of Ad26.COV2.S vaccine versus placebo. These receptor sequences come from a person aged 18-65 years who received the Ad26.COV2.S COVID-19 vaccine or a placebo.

This clone was detected a few times. The chain has TRBV7-9 and TRBJ2-7; perhaps TRBD1 as D (6 bases). V was clipped by 5 bases and J by 5 bases, with 16 bases between them. The CDR3 runs 14 residues. In germline, CDR1 is SEHNR, CDR2 FQNEAQ (reference sequence). The CDR3 DNA follows: TGTGCCAGCAGCCCCTACAGGGACCCCAACGAGCAGTACTTC. Translated, it gives CASSPYRDPNEQYF. The whole variable domain, remainder taken from reference TRBV7-9 and TRBJ2-7, is DTGVSQNPRHKITKRGQNVTFRCDPISEHNRLYWYRQTLGQGPEFLTYFQNEAQLEKSRLLSDRFSAERPKGSFSTLEIQRTEQGDSAMYLCASSPYRDPNEQYFGPGTRLTVT.

The genes are TRBV6-2 or TRBV6-3 and TRBJ2-2, with no clear D. The CDR3 loop spans 11 amino acids. With 5 bases removed from V and 7 bases from J, the gap between germline ends came to 5 bases. CDR1 and CDR2 (germline): MNHEY, SVGEGT. Here the CDR3 reads CASSRIGELFF. CDR3 sequence (DNA): TGTGCCAGCAGTCGCATCGGGGAGCTGTTTTTT.

As concerns this clone: Other nucleotide sequences from this sample produce the same CDR3. The V call is TRBV5-1, the J call TRBJ1-5; perhaps TRBD1 as D (5 bases). This CDR3 comprises 13 residues. V lost 0 bases and J 4 bases, leaving 5 bases between the germline ends. The germline V gene encodes CDR1 SGHRS and CDR2 YFSETQ. The CDR3 coding sequence is TGCGCCAGCAGCTTGGGACAGAATCAGCCCCAGCATTTT. Protein: CASSLGQNQPQHF.

The chain links TRBV28 to TRBJ2-7, with D possibly called TRBD1 or TRBD2 (6 bases each). The germline CDR1 and CDR2 sequences are MDHEN and SYDVKM. There are 14 residues in the CDR3. Deletions cut 1 base from V and 6 bases from J, with 13 bases between. In DNA form, the CDR3 reads TGTGCCAGCAGTTTATTGGGGGGCCCTGCCGAGCAGTACTTC. The encoded protein is CASSLLGGPAEQYF.

CDR3 sequence: CASSIRGHVDYEQYF. The CDR3 coding sequence is TGTGCCAGTAGTATTCGTGGACATGTAGACTACGAGCAGTACTTC. This chain joins TRBV19 and TRBJ2-7; possible D gene TRBD1, 5 bases. This CDR3 has 15 residues. Germline V gene data show CDR1 as LNHDA and CDR2 as SQIVND (reference sequence). V lost 3 bases and J lost 3, with 15 bases in between. The entire variable domain, with the rest obtained from reference TRBV19 and TRBJ2-7, is as follows: DGGITQSPKYLFRKEGQNVTLSCEQNLNHDAMYWYRQDPGQGLRLIYYSQIVNDFQKGDIAEGYSVSREKKESFPLTVTSAQKNPTAFYLCASSIRGHVDYEQYFGPGTRLTVT.

The chain uses TRBV3-1 (or the pseudogene TRBV3-2) and TRBJ1-4; no clear D gene. The germline gives CDR1 LGHDT, CDR2 YNNKEL (reference sequence). This CDR3 region has 13 residues. The V end lost 1 base, the J end lost 14 bases, and 14 bases lay between the germline ends. Written as DNA, the CDR3 is TGTGCCAGCAGCCAAGGAGACGGCACGCGGCTGTTTTTT. It codes for CASSQGDGTRLFF.

V is TRBV4-3 and J is TRBJ2-1; D call uncertain. Looked up from germline, CDR1 is LGHNA and CDR2 is YSLEER. V was trimmed by 4 bases and J by 7 bases, leaving 14 bases between them. The CDR3 sequence is 14 residues long. The CDR3 DNA sequence: TGCGCCAGCAGCCGCCAAGAGGCGGTGAATGAGCAGTTCTTC. Protein sequence: CASSRQEAVNEQFF.

The genes are TRBV28 and TRBJ1-2; D may be TRBD1 (6 bases). The germline V and J ends were trimmed by 6 bases and 0 bases, with 26 bases remaining between them. Germline CDR1 MDHEN, CDR2 SYDVKM. The CDR3 is 19 residues long. The CDR3, as DNA: TGTGCCAGCAGCCATCCCTCCCCCCGGACAGATATTACTAACTATGGCTACACCTTC. The encoded protein is CASSHPSPRTDITNYGYTF.

As concerns this clone: At the DNA level, this CDR3 is encoded by other sequences in the same sample as well. The chain recombines TRBV2 with TRBJ2-1; the D gene could be TRBD1 or TRBD2 (5 bases each). The germline gives CDR1 SNHLY, CDR2 FYNNEI. Trimming pared 5 bases from V and 4 bases from J, leaving 9 bases between. The CDR3 has 13 amino acids. CDR3 nucleotides: TGTGCCAGCAGTCTGGGACCTTACAATGAGCAGTTCTTC. Its translation is CASSLGPYNEQFF. Complete variable domain (other parts from reference TRBV2 and TRBJ2-1): EPEVTQTPSHQVTQMGQEVILRCVPISNHLYFYWYRQILGQKVEFLVSFYNNEISEKSEIFDDQFSVERPDGSNFTLKIRSTKLEDSAMYFCASSLGPYNEQFFGPGTRLTVL.

This chain joins TRBV4-1 and TRBJ2-7, with a weak D call TRBD1 (6 bases). In germline, CDR1 is MGHRA, CDR2 YSYEKL. V was clipped by 1 base and J by 2 bases, with 12 bases between them. This CDR3 region has 15 residues. CDR3 coding DNA: TGCGCCAGCAGCCAAGTCCCAGGGGTACCCTACGAGCAGTACTTC. It specifies CASSQVPGVPYEQYF.

The chain uses TRBV7-2 and TRBJ2-1; 9 bases match TRBD2. Germline V CDR1 and CDR2: SGHTA, FQGNSA. With V trimmed by 3 bases and J by 5 bases, 2 bases remained unmatched. This CDR3 is built from 14 residues. CDR3 sequence: CASSLLAGNNEQFF. The CDR3 nucleotides are TGTGCCAGCAGCTTGCTAGCGGGGAACAATGAGCAGTTCTTC. The entire variable domain, with the rest obtained from reference TRBV7-2 and TRBJ2-1, is as follows: GAGVSQSPSNKVTEKGKDVELRCDPISGHTALYWYRQSLGQGLEFLIYFQGNSAPDKSGLPSDRFSAERTGGSVSTLTIQRTQQEDSAVYLCASSLLAGNNEQFFGPGTRLTVL.

J is TRBJ1-1 and V is TRBV29-1; maybe TRBD1 (5 bases). Germline values: CDR1 SQVTM, CDR2 ANQGSEA. Trimming removed 4 bases from V and 1 base from J, with 10 bases in between. This CDR3 has 13 residues. The CDR3 nucleotides are TGCAGCGTTGGACAGCCCGGGAACACTGAAGCTTTCTTT. Its translation: CSVGQPGNTEAFF.

The chain carries TRBV5-1 and TRBJ2-2; perhaps D is TRBD1 or TRBD2 (5 bases each). The V gene lost 4 bases and the J gene lost 5 bases, with 15 bases spanning the gap. Germline lookup yields CDR1 SGHRS and CDR2 YFSETQ. The length of the CDR3 is 15 residues. The CDR3 DNA sequence: TGCGCCAGCAGCCTGTTACCTGGGGGAACCGGGGAGCTGTTTTTT. Its protein product is CASSLLPGGTGELFF. Complete variable domain (other parts from reference TRBV5-1 and TRBJ2-2): KAGVTQTPRYLIKTRGQQVTLSCSPISGHRSVSWYQQTPGQGLQFLFEYFSETQRNKGNFPGRFSGRQFSNSRSEMNVSTLELGDSALYLCASSLLPGGTGELFFGEGSRLTVL.

The chain couples TRBV30 to TRBJ2-5; tentative D call: TRBD1 (6 bases). The CDR3 spans 13 residues. The germline gives CDR1 GTSNPN, CDR2 SVGIG (reference sequence). V was trimmed by 6 bases and J by 4 bases, leaving 15 bases between them. CDR3 residues: CACKIGGSETQYF. As DNA, the CDR3 is TGTGCCTGTAAGATAGGGGGTTCAGAGACCCAGTACTTC. The complete variable domain, with remaining parts taken from reference TRBV30 and TRBJ2-5, reads SQTIHQWPATLVQPVGSPLSLECTVEGTSNPNLYWYRQAAGRGLQLLFYSVGIGQISSEVPQNLSASRPQDRQFILSSKKLLLSDSGFYLCACKIGGSETQYFGPGTRLLVL.